A single sample is the source of the 5 T cell receptor beta chains below, sequenced in a study of blood T cell repertoires in COVID-19. The repertoire was sequenced with immunoSEQ multiplex PCR; TCRdb's copy has only in-frame clones and lacks some. The sample carries approximately 140,000 clones, around 84% recorded once. Sequenced: peripheral blood. The receptor source for this set is a human donor in a cohort sampled during active COVID-19.

The chain recombines TRBV7-2 with TRBJ1-4, with D hard to call. This CDR3 has 15 residues. The V end lost 1 base, the J end lost 6 bases, and 12 bases lay between the germline ends. Per germline, CDR1 SGHTA and CDR2 FQGNSA. The CDR3 DNA sequence: TGTGCCAGCAGCTTAGTCGGTGGTGCCCATGAAAAACTGTTTTTT. Residues: CASSLVGGAHEKLFF.

The chain combines TRBV5-1 with TRBJ1-4; maybe TRBD1 (5 bases). Trimming took off 7 bases at V and 2 bases at J, with 15 bases between the two ends. In germline, CDR1 is SGHRS, CDR2 YFSETQ. CDR3 length: 15 residues. The chain's CDR3 is CASGIVRATNEKLFF. CDR3 bases: TGCGCCAGCGGTATCGTCAGGGCCACTAATGAAAAACTGTTTTTT.

The chain joins TRBV30 to TRBJ1-3; TRBD1 aligns across 7 bases. V lost 2 bases, J lost 4 bases, and 5 bases stayed unmatched. The germline V gene encodes CDR1 GTSNPN and CDR2 SVGIG (reference sequence). The CDR3 has 14 amino acids. The CDR3 is CAWSPQGIGNTIYF. CDR3 DNA: TGTGCCTGGAGTCCACAGGGGATAGGAAACACCATATATTTT. The whole variable domain, remainder taken from reference TRBV30 and TRBJ1-3, is SQTIHQWPATLVQPVGSPLSLECTVEGTSNPNLYWYRQAAGRGLQLLFYSVGIGQISSEVPQNLSASRPQDRQFILSSKKLLLSDSGFYLCAWSPQGIGNTIYFGEGSWLTVV.

The chain couples TRBV27 to TRBJ2-5, with 9 nucleotides matching TRBD1. J lost 1 base, V lost 4 bases, and 13 bases had no gene match. This CDR3 is 18 amino acids long. Germline V gives CDR1 MNHEY, CDR2 SMNVEV (reference sequence). The CDR3 DNA is TGTGCCAGCAGTTATTCCCGCCCCAGACAGGGGGGCCAAGAGACCCAGTACTTC. Protein: CASSYSRPRQGGQETQYF.

In nucleotides, the CDR3 is TGTGCCAGTAGTACAGTCTCCGGGTCTGGAAACACCATATATTTT. Encoded protein: CASSTVSGSGNTIYF. This chain uses TRBV19 with TRBJ1-3, with D unclear. The CDR3 spans 15 residues. Germline V lookup: CDR1 LNHDA, CDR2 SQIVND (reference sequence). Deletions cut 4 bases from V and 1 base from J, with 11 bases between.